This entry describes one T cell receptor beta chain. Its antigen is undetermined. This CDR3 spans 12 amino acids. From germline, CDR1 is SQVTM and CDR2 ANQGSEA. V gave up 7 bases and J gave up 0 bases, with 7 bases separating them. These data come from a study of shared clonotypes between healthy human individuals. Study-level points and caveats: Rarefaction indicated that sorted-subset sequencing remained incomplete although depth was large. Among four donors, approximately 5% of naive CD4 clonotypes were found in common.

Every subset's genomic DNA went evenly onto several immunoSEQ plates. Sequenced by immunoSEQ multiplex PCR; TCRdb stores in-frame clones only, minus some. Of over a million clones in the sample, roughly 74% are singletons; the top ten hold approximately 0.52%. The chain links TRBV29-1 to TRBJ1-5; D gene unclear. This TCR derives from a young man in good health. Some clones in this sample may be carry-over from other donors' samples. Sequenced: memory CD4+ T cells from PBMCs. Subset here: CD45RA-negative fraction. The CDR3 region is CSASYSNQPQHF. The CDR3 coding sequence is TGCAGCGCAAGCTATAGCAATCAGCCCCAGCATTTT.